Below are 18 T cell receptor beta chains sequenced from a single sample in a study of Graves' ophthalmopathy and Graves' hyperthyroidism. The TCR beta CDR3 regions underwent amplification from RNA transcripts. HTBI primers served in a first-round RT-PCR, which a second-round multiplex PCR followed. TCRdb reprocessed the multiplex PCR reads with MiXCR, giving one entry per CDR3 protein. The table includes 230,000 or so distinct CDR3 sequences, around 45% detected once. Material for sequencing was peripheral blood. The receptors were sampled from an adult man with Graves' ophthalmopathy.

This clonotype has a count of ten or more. CDR3 sequence (DNA): TGTGCCAGCAGCTTAGGGGGAGGAGCCTACGAGCAGTACTTC. This translates into CASSLGGGAYEQYF. The chain uses TRBV7-9 and TRBJ2-7, with D perhaps matching TRBD2 (6 bases). This CDR3 is built from 14 residues. V dropped 1 base and J dropped 2 bases, with 9 bases sitting between them. Looked up from germline, CDR1 is SEHNR and CDR2 is FQNEAQ (reference sequence).

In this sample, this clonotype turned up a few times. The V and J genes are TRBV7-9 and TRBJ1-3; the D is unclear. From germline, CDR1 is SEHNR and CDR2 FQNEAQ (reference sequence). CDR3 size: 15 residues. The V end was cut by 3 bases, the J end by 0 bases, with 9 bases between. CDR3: CASSLTRGSGNTIYF. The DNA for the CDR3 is TGTGCCAGCAGCTTGACCCGGGGCTCTGGAAACACCATATATTTT.

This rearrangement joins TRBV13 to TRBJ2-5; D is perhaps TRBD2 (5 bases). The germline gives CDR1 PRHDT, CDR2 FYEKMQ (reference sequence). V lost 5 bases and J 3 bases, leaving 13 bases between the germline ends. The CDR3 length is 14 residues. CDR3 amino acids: CASSRYAGEETQYF. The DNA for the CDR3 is TGTGCCAGCAGCCGATACGCGGGCGAAGAGACCCAGTACTTC. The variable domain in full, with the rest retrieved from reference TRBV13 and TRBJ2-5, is AAGVIQSPRHLIKEKRETATLKCYPIPRHDTVYWYQQGPGQDPQFLISFYEKMQSDKGSIPDRFSAQQFSDYHSELNMSSLELGDSALYFCASSRYAGEETQYFGPGTRLLVL.

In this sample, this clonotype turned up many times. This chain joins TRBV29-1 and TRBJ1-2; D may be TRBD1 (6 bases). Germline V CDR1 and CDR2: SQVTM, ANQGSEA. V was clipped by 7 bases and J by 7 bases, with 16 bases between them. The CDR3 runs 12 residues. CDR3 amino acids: CSDTSGVFGYTF. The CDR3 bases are TGCAGCGACACTTCAGGGGTCTTTGGCTACACCTTC.

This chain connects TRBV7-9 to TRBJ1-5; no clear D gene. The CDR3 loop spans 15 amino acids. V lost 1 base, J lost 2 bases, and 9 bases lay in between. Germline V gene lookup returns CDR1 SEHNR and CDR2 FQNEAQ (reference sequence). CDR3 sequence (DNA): TGTGCCAGCAGCTTAGGAACCTGGGGCAATCAGCCCCAGCATTTT. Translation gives CASSLGTWGNQPQHF. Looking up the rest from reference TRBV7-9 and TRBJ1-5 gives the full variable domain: DTGVSQNPRHKITKRGQNVTFRCDPISEHNRLYWYRQTLGQGPEFLTYFQNEAQLEKSRLLSDRFSAERPKGSFSTLEIQRTEQGDSAMYLCASSLGTWGNQPQHFGDGTRLSIL.

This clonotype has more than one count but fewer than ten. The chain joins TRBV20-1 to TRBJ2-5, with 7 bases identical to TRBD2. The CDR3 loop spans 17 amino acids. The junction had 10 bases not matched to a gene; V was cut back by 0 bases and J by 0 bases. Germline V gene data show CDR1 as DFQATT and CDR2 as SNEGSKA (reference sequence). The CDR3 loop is CSARDRRRGGDQETQYF. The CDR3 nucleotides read TGCAGTGCTAGAGATAGGAGACGGGGAGGGGACCAAGAGACCCAGTACTTC.

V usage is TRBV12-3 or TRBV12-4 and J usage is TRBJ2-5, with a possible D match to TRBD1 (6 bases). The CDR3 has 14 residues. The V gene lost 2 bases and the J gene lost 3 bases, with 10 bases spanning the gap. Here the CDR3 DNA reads TGTGCCAGCAGTTTATGGGCAGGGGAAGAGACCCAGTACTTC. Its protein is CASSLWAGEETQYF.

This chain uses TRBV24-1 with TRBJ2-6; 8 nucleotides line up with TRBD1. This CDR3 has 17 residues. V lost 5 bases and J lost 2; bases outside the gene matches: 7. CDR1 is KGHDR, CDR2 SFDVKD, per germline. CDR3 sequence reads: CATSGTGISTGANVLTF. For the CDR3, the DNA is TGTGCCACCAGTGGGACAGGGATCTCTACTGGGGCCAACGTCCTGACTTTC.

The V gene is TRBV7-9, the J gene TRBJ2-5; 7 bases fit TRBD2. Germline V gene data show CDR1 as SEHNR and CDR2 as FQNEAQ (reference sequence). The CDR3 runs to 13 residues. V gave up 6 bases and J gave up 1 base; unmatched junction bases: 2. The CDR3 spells CASRRTSQETQYF. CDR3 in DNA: TGTGCCAGCAGAAGGACTAGCCAAGAGACCCAGTACTTC. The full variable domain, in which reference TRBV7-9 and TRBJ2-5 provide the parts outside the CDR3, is DTGVSQNPRHKITKRGQNVTFRCDPISEHNRLYWYRQTLGQGPEFLTYFQNEAQLEKSRLLSDRFSAERPKGSFSTLEIQRTEQGDSAMYLCASRRTSQETQYFGPGTRLLVL.

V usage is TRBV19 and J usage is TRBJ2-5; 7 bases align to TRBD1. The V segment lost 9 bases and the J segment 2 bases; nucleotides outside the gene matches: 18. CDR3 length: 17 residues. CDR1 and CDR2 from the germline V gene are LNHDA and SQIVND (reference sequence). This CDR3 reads CARKIQGTQIKQETQYF. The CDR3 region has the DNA TGTGCCAGAAAAATACAGGGGACCCAAATTAAACAAGAGACCCAGTACTTC.

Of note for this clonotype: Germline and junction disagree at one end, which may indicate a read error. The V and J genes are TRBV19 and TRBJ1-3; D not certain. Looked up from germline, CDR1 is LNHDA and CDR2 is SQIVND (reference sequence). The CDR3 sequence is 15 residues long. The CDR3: CASSISRAPGDTIYF. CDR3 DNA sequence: TGTGCCAGTAGTATTTCTCGCGCGCCTGGAGACACCATATATTTT. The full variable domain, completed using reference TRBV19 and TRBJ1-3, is DGGITQSPKYLFRKEGQNVTLSCEQNLNHDAMYWYRQDPGQGLRLIYYSQIVNDFQKGDIAEGYSVSREKKESFPLTVTSAQKNPTAFYLCASSISRAPGDTIYFGEGSWLTVV.

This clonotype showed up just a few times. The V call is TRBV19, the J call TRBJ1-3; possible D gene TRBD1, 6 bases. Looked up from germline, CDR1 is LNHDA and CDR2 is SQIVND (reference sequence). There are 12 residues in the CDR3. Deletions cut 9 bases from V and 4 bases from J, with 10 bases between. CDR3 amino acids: CASRGSGNTIYF. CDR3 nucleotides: TGTGCCAGCAGGGGATCCGGAAACACCATATATTTT. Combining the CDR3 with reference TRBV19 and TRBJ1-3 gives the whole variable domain DGGITQSPKYLFRKEGQNVTLSCEQNLNHDAMYWYRQDPGQGLRLIYYSQIVNDFQKGDIAEGYSVSREKKESFPLTVTSAQKNPTAFYLCASRGSGNTIYFGEGSWLTVV.

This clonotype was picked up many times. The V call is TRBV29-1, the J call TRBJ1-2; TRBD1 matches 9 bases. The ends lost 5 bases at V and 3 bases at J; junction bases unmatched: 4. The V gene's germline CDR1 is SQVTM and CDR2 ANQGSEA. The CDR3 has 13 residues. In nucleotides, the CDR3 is TGCAGCGTTACGGACAGGGGTGACTATGGCTACACCTTC. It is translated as CSVTDRGDYGYTF.

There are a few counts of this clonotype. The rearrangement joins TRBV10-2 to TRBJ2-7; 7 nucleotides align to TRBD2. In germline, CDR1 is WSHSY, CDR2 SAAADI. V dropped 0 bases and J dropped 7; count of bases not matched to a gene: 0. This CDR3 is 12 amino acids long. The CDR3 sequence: CASSESGREQYF. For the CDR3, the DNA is TGCGCCAGCAGTGAGTCCGGGAGGGAGCAGTACTTC.

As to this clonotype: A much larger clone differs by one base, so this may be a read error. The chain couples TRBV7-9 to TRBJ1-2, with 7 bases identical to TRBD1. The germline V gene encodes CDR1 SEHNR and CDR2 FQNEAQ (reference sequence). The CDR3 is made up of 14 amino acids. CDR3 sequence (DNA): TGTGCCAGCAGCTCATCAGGGGGAGGCTATGGCTACGCCTTC. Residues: CASSSSGGGYGYAF.

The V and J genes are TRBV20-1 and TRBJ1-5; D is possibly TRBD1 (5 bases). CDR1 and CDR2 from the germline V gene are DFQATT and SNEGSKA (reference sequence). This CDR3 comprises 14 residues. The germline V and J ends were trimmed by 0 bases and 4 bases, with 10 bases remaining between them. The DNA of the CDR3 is TGCAGTGCTAGAGATCCCGGGGGGAATCAGCCCCAGCATTTT. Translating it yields CSARDPGGNQPQHF.

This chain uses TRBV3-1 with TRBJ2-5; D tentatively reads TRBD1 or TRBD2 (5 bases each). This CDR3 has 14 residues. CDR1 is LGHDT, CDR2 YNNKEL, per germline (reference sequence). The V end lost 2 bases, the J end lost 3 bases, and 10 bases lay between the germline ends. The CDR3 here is CASSQLGTEETQYF. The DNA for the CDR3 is TGTGCCAGCAGCCAACTCGGGACGGAAGAGACCCAGTACTTC.

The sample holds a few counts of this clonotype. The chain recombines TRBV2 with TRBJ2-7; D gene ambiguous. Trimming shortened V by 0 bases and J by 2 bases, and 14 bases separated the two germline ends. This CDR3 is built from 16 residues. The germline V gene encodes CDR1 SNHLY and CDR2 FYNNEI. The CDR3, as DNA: TGTGCCAGCAGTGAAGCGGGGTCTGGGCTACCCTACGAGCAGTACTTC. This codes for CASSEAGSGLPYEQYF. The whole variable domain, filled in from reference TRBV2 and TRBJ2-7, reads EPEVTQTPSHQVTQMGQEVILRCVPISNHLYFYWYRQILGQKVEFLVSFYNNEISEKSEIFDDQFSVERPDGSNFTLKIRSTKLEDSAMYFCASSEAGSGLPYEQYFGPGTRLTVT.